Listed below are T cell receptor beta chains from one sample, sequenced in a study of T cells after yellow fever vaccination. TCRdb reprocessed the 5' RACE reads via MiXCR and lists one record per CDR3 protein. The sample carries some 220,000 distinct CDR3 sequences, under 3.5% recorded once. The material was CD4+ T cells sorted from PBMCs, obtained 10 days after the yellow fever booster vaccination. These receptors all come from a young man who received the YFV17D yellow fever vaccine. Both conserved end residues are part of each CDR3. Fields, in order: J gene, V gene, D gene, clone size, CDR3 DNA, CDR3 protein. The D gene is left open where the match is weak. Rows may omit the clone size; those that give it use once, few, many or a size class.

TRBJ1-3 | TRBV5-5 | . | many | TGTGCCAGCAGCCCCGGTCGTCCCGCTGGAAACACCATATATTTT | CASSPGRPAGNTIYF
TRBJ1-1 | TRBV29-1 | . | . | TGCAGCGTTGAAAAAACCAAAGGTCGGCTGAAAGCTGAAGCTTTCTTT | CSVEKTKGRLKAEAFF
TRBJ1-6 | TRBV25-1 | . | few | TGTGCCAGCAGTGAGGGGTATTCCTATAATTCACCCCTCCACTTT | CASSEGYSYNSPLHF
TRBJ2-3 | TRBV7-2 | TRBD2 | . | TGTGCCAGCAGCGAAGGACTAGCGGGGGGGCTCGATACGCAGTATTTT | CASSEGLAGGLDTQYF
TRBJ2-7 | TRBV6-5 | . | many | TGTGCCAGCAGTCTGGGGGGCCCCCTGGGCGAGCAGTACTTC | CASSLGGPLGEQYF
TRBJ2-2 | TRBV20-1 | TRBD2 | few | TGCAGTGCCATAGCGGGGGCGAGCACCGGGGAGCTGTTTTTT | CSAIAGASTGELFF
TRBJ1-2 | TRBV6-5 | TRBD1 | few | TGTGCCAGCAGTTACCGGGACAGGGGAAACTATGGCTACACCTTC | CASSYRDRGNYGYTF
TRBJ2-3 | TRBV7-9 | TRBD2 | many | TGTGCCAGCAGCCCATGGGTAGCGGGGGGTCCAGATACGCAGTATTTT | CASSPWVAGGPDTQYF
TRBJ2-4 | TRBV6-5 | . | many | TGTGCCAGCAGTTACTCCGGACGGTGGAATAAAAACATTCAGTACTTC | CASSYSGRWNKNIQYF
TRBJ2-2 | TRBV28 | . | many | TGTGCCAGCAGTCCCGCAGGGAGGTCCGGGGAGCTGTTTTTT | CASSPAGRSGELFF